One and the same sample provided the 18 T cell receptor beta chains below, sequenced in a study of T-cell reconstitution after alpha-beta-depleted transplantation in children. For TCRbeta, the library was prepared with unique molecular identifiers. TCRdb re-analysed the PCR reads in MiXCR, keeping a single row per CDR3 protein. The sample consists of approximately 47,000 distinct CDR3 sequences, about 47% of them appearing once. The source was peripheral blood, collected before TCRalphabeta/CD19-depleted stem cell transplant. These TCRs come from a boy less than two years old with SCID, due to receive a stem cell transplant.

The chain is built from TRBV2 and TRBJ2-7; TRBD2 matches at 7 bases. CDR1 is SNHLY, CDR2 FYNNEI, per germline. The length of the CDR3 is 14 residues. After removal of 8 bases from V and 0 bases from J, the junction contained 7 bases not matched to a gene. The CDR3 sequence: CASLGRDASYEQYF. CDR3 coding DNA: TGTGCCAGCTTAGGGAGGGACGCCTCCTACGAGCAGTACTTC.

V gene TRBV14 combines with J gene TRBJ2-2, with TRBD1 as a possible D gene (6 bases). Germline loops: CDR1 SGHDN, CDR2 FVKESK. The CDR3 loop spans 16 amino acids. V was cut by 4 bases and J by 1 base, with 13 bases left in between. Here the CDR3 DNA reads TGTGCCAGCAGCCCCCTGGGGACAAAGAACACCGGGGAGCTGTTTTTT. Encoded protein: CASSPLGTKNTGELFF.

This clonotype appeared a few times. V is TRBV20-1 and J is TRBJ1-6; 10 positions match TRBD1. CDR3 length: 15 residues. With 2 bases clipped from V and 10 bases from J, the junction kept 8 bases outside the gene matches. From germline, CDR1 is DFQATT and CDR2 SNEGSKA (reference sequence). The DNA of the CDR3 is TGCAGTGCTAGAAAGCCCCCGGACAGGGGGTCACCCCTCCACTTT. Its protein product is CSARKPPDRGSPLHF.

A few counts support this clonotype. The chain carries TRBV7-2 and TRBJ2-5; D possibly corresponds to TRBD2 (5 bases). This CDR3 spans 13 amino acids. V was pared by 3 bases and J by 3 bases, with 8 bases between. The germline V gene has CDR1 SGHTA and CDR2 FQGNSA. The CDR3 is CASSLRLKETQYF. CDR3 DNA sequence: TGTGCCAGCAGCTTGCGACTAAAAGAGACCCAGTACTTC.

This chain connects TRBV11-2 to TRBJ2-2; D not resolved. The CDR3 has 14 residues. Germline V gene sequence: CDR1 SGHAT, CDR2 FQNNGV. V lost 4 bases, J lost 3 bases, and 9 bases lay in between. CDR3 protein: CASSSPPHTGELFF. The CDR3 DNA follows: TGTGCCAGCAGCTCCCCCCCCCACACCGGGGAGCTGTTTTTT.

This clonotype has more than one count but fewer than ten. The CDR3 here is CSAVGTSGSYNEQFF. The CDR3 DNA reads TGCAGTGCAGTTGGGACTAGCGGTTCCTACAATGAGCAGTTCTTC. The chain combines TRBV20-1 with TRBJ2-1, with 11 bases that match TRBD2. Germline CDR1 is DFQATT and CDR2 is SNEGSKA (reference sequence). With 6 bases clipped from V and 1 base from J, the junction kept 5 bases outside the gene matches. This CDR3 contains 15 residues.

This CDR3 reads CASSVQGRLNTEAFF. In nucleotides, the CDR3 is TGTGCCAGCAGCGTCCAGGGGAGGCTGAACACTGAAGCTTTCTTT. The chain recombines TRBV13 with TRBJ1-1; tentative D call: TRBD1 (6 bases). V gave up 5 bases and J gave up 0 bases, with 13 bases separating them. CDR1 and CDR2 from the germline V gene are PRHDT and FYEKMQ (reference sequence). CDR3 length: 15 amino acids.

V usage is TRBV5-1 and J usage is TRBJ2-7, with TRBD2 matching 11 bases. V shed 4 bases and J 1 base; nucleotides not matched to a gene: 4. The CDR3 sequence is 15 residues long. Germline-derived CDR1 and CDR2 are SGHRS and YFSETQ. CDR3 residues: CASSGGTSGSYEQYF. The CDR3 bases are TGCGCCAGCAGCGGGGGGACTAGCGGTTCCTACGAGCAGTACTTC.

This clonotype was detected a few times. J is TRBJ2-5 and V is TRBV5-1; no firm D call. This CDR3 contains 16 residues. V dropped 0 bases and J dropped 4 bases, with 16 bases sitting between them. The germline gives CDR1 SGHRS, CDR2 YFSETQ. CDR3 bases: TGCGCCAGCAGCTTGGTGTCCCGGGCAGGCCCAGAGACCCAGTACTTC. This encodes CASSLVSRAGPETQYF.

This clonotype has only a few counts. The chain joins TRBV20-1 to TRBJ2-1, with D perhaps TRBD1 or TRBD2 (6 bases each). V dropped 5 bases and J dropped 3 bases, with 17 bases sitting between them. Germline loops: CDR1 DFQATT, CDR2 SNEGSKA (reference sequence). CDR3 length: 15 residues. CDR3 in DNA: TGCAGTGCTCCCCTAGGGGGGCGAGACTACAATGAGCAGTTCTTC. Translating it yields CSAPLGGRDYNEQFF.

CDR3 bases: TGTGCCAGCAGCCAGTCGGGAGAAGGCTACACCTTC. Its protein is CASSQSGEGYTF. The chain uses TRBV7-3 and TRBJ1-2; D is ambiguous. Between the trimmed V and J ends, which lost 5 bases and 8 bases, there was a span of 12 bases. Germline lookup yields CDR1 SGHTA and CDR2 FQGTGA. The CDR3 contains 12 residues.

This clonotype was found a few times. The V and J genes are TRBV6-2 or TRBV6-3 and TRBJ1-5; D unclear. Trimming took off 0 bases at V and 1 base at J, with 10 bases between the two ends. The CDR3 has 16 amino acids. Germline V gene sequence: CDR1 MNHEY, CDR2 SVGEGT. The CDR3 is CASSYSPGVSNQPQHF. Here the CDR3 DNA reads TGTGCCAGCAGTTACTCGCCGGGTGTGAGCAATCAGCCCCAGCATTTT.

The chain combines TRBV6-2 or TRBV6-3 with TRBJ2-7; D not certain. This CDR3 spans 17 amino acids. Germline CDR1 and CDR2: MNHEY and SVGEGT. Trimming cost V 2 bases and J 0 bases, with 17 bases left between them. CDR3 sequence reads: CASSYTSLDGGSYEQYF. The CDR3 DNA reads TGTGCCAGCAGTTACACCTCTCTGGACGGTGGCTCCTACGAGCAGTACTTC.

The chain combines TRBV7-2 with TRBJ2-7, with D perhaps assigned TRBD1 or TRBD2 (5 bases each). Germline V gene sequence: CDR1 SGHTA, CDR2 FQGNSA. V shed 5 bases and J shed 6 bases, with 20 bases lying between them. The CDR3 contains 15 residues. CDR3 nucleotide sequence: TGTGCCAGCAGCGACGGGCTTCCCGGGGACCGCGAGCAGTACTTC. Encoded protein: CASSDGLPGDREQYF.

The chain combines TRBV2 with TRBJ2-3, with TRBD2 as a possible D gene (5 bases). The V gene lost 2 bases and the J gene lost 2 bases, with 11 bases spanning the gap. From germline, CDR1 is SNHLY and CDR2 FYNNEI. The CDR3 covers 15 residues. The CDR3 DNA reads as TGTGCCAGCAGTGAACCGTGGGGAGACACAGATACGCAGTATTTT. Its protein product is CASSEPWGDTDTQYF.

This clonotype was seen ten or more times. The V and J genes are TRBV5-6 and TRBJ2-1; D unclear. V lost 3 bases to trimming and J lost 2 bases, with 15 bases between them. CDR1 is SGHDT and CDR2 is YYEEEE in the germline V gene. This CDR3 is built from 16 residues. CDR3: CASSSPYREAYNEQFF. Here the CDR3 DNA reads TGTGCCAGCAGCTCCCCTTACAGAGAAGCCTACAATGAGCAGTTCTTC.

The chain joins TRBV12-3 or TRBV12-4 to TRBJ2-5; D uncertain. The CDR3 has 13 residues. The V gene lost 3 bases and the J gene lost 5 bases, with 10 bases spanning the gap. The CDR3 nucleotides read TGTGCCAGCAGTTTTCTTCTGGGGGAGACCCAGTACTTC. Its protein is CASSFLLGETQYF.

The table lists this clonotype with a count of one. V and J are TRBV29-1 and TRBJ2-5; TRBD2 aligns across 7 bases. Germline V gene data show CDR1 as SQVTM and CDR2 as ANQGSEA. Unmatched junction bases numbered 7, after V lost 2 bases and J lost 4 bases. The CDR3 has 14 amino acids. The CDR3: CSVENSGRGETQYF. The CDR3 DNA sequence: TGCAGCGTTGAAAATTCAGGGAGGGGAGAGACCCAGTACTTC.